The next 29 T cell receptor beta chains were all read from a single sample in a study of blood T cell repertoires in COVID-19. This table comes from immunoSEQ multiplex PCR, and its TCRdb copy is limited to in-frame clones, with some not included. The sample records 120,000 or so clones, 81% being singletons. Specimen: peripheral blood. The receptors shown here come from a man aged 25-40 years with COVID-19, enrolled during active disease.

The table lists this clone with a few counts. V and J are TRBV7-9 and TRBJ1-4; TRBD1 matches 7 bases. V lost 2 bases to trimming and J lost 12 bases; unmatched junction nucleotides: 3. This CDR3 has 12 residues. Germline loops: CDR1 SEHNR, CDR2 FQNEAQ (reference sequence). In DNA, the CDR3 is TGTGCCAGCAGCTTATGGACAGGAGAACTGTTTTTT. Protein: CASSLWTGELFF. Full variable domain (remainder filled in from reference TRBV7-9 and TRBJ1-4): DTGVSQNPRHKITKRGQNVTFRCDPISEHNRLYWYRQTLGQGPEFLTYFQNEAQLEKSRLLSDRFSAERPKGSFSTLEIQRTEQGDSAMYLCASSLWTGELFFGSGTQLSVL.

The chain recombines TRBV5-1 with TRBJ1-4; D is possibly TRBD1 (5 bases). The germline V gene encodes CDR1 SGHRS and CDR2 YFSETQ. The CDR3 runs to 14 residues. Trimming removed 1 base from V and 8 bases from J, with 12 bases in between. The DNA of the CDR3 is TGCGCCAGCAGCTTGTTCGCAGGGCACGAAAAACTGTTTTTT. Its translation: CASSLFAGHEKLFF.

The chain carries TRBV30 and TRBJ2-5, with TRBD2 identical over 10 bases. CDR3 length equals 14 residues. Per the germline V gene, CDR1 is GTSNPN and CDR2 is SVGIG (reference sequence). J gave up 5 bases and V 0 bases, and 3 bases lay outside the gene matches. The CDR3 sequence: CAWSVTSGVETQYF. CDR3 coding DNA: TGTGCCTGGAGTGTTACTAGCGGGGTGGAGACCCAGTACTTC. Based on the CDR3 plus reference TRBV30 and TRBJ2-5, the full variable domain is SQTIHQWPATLVQPVGSPLSLECTVEGTSNPNLYWYRQAAGRGLQLLFYSVGIGQISSEVPQNLSASRPQDRQFILSSKKLLLSDSGFYLCAWSVTSGVETQYFGPGTRLLVL.

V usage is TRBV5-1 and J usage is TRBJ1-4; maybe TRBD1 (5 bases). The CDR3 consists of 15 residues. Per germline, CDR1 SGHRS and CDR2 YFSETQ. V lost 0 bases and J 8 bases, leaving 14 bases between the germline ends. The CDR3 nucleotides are TGCGCCAGCAGCTTGGATGGCAGGGAGGGGGAAAAACTGTTTTTT. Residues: CASSLDGREGEKLFF.

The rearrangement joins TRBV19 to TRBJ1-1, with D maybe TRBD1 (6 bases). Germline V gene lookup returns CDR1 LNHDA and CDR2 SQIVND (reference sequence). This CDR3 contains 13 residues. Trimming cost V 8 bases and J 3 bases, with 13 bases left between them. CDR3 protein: CASGGQRYTEAFF. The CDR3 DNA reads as TGTGCCAGTGGAGGACAGAGATACACTGAAGCTTTCTTT. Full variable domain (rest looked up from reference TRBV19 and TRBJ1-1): DGGITQSPKYLFRKEGQNVTLSCEQNLNHDAMYWYRQDPGQGLRLIYYSQIVNDFQKGDIAEGYSVSREKKESFPLTVTSAQKNPTAFYLCASGGQRYTEAFFGQGTRLTVV.

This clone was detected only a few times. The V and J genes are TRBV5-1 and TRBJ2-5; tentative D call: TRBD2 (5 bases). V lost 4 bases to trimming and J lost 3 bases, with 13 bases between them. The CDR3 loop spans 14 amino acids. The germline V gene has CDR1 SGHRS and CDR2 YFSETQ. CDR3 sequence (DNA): TGCGCCAGCAGCCGCTTCGCCGGGAAAGAGACCCAGTACTTC. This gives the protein CASSRFAGKETQYF.

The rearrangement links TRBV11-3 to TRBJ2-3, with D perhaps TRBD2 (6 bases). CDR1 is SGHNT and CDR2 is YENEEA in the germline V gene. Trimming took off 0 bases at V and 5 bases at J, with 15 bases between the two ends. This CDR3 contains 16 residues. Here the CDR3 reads CASSLEGGGGVDTQYF. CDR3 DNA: TGTGCCAGCAGCTTAGAAGGAGGAGGCGGGGTAGATACGCAGTATTTT.

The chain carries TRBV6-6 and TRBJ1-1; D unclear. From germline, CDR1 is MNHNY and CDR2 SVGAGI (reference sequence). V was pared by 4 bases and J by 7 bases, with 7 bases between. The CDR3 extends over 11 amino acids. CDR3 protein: CASSWAGEAFF. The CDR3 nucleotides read TGTGCCAGCAGTTGGGCCGGTGAAGCTTTCTTT.

The CDR3 DNA is TGTGCCAGCAGTTTACCTAACTCAGGGGTATTAAGGCGGAACCTCCACTTT. Protein product: CASSLPNSGVLRRNLHF. The V gene is TRBV28, the J gene TRBJ1-6; perhaps TRBD1 as D (6 bases). Per the germline V gene, CDR1 is MDHEN and CDR2 is SYDVKM. The CDR3 covers 17 residues. With 2 bases removed from V and 15 bases from J, the gap between germline ends came to 26 bases.

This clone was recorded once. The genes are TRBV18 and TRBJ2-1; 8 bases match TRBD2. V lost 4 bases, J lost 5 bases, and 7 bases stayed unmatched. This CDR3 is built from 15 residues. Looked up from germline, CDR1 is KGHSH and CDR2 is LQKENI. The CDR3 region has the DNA TGTGCCAGCTCACGCTTAGCGGGGACAAACAATGAGCAGTTCTTC. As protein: CASSRLAGTNNEQFF. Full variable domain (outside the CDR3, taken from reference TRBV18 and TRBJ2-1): NAGVMQNPRHLVRRRGQEARLRCSPMKGHSHVYWYRQLPEEGLKFMVYLQKENIIDESGMPKERFSAEFPKEGPSILRIQQVVRGDSAAYFCASSRLAGTNNEQFFGPGTRLTVL.

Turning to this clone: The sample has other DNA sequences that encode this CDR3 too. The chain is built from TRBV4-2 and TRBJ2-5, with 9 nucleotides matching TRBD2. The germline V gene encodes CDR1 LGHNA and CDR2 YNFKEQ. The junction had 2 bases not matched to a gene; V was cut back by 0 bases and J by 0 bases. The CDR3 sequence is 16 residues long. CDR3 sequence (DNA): TGTGCCAGCAGCCAAGAGCTAGCGGGGTACCAAGAGACCCAGTACTTC. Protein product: CASSQELAGYQETQYF.

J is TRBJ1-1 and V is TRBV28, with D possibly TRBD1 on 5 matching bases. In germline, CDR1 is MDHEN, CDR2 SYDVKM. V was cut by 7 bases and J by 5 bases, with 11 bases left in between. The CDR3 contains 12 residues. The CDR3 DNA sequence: TGTGCCAGCAAAAGGGGCTGGACTGAAGCTTTCTTT. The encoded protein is CASKRGWTEAFF.

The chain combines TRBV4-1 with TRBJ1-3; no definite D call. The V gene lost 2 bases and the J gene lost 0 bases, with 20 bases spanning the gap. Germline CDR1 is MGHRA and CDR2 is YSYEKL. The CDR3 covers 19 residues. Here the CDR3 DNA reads TGCGCCAGCAGCCAAAGGGAAGCTAGTTTAGGGAGCTCTGGAAACACCATATATTTT. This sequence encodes CASSQREASLGSSGNTIYF.

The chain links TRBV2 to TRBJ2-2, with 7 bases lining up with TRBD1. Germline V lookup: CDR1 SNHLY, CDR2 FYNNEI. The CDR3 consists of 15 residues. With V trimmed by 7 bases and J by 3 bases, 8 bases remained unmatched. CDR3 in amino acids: CASTDQGVHTGELFF. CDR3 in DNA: TGTGCCAGCACGGATCAGGGGGTCCACACCGGGGAGCTGTTTTTT.

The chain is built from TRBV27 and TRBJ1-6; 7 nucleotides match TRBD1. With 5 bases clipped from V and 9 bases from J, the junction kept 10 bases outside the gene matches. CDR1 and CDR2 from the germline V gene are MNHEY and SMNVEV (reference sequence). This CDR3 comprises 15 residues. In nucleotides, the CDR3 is TGTGCCAGCAGTCCTGACAGGGTCTATGGTTCACCCCTCCACTTT. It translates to CASSPDRVYGSPLHF.

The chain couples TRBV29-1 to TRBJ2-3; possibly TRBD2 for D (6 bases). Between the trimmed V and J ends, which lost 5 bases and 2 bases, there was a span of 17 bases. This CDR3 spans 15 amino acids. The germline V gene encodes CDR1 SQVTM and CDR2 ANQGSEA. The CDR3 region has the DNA TGCAGCGTTACCTTACGGGAGTATAACACAGATACGCAGTATTTT. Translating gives CSVTLREYNTDTQYF.

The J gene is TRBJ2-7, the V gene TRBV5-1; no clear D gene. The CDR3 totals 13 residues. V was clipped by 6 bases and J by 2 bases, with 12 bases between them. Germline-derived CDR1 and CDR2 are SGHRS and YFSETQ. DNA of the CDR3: TGCGCCAGCAAGGCCACCACAGCCTACGAGCAGTACTTC. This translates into CASKATTAYEQYF.

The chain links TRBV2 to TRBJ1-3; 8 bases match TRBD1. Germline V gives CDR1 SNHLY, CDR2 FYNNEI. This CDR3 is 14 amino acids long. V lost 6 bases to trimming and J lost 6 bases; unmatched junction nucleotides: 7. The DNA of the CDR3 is TGTGCCAGCAGCGTGGACAGGGCCGAAAACACCATATATTTT. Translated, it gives CASSVDRAENTIYF.

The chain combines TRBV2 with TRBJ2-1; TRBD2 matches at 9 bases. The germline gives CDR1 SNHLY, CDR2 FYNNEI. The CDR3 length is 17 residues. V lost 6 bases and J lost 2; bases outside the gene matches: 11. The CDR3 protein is CASSPLLAGETYNEQFF. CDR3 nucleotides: TGTGCCAGCAGCCCGCTGTTAGCGGGGGAGACCTACAATGAGCAGTTCTTC. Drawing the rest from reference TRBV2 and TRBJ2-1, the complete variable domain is EPEVTQTPSHQVTQMGQEVILRCVPISNHLYFYWYRQILGQKVEFLVSFYNNEISEKSEIFDDQFSVERPDGSNFTLKIRSTKLEDSAMYFCASSPLLAGETYNEQFFGPGTRLTVL.

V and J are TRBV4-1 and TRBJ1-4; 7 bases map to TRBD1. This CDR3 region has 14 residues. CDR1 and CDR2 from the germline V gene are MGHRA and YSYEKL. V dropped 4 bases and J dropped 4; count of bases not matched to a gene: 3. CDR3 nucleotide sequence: TGCGCCAGCAGCCGGGACAGCTTTAATGAAAAACTGTTTTTT. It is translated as CASSRDSFNEKLFF.

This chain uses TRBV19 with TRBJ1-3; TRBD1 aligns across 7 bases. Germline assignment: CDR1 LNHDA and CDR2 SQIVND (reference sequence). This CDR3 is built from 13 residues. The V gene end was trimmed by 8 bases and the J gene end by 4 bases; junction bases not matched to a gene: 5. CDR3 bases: TGTGCCAGTGGTACAGGGGCCGGAAACACCATATATTTT. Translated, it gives CASGTGAGNTIYF.

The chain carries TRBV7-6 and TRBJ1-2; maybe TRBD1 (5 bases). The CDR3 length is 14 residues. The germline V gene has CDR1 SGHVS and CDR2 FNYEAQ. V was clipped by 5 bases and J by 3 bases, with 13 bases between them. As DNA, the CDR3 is TGTGCCAGCAGCCCCGGACATCCTTACTATGGCTACACCTTC. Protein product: CASSPGHPYYGYTF. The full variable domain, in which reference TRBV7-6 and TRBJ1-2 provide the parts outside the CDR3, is GAGVSQSPRYKVTKRGQDVALRCDPISGHVSLYWYRQALGQGPEFLTYFNYEAQQDKSGLPNDRFSAERPEGSISTLTIQRTEQRDSAMYRCASSPGHPYYGYTFGSGTRLTVV.

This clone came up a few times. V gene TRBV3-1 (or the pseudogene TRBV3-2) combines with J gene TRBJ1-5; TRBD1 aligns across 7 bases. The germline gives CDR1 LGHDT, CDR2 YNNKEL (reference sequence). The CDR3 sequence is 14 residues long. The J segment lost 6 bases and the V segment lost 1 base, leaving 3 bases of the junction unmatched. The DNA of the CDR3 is TGTGCCAGCAGCCAAGGACAGGGCGGTCAGCCCCAGCATTTT. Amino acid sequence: CASSQGQGGQPQHF.

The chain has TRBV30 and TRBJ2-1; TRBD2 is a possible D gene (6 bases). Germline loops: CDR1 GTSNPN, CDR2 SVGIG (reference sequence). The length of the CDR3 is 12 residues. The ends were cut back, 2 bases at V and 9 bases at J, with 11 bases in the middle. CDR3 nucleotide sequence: TGTGCCTGGAGTCTCCCGGGACTTGAGCAGTTCTTC. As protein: CAWSLPGLEQFF.

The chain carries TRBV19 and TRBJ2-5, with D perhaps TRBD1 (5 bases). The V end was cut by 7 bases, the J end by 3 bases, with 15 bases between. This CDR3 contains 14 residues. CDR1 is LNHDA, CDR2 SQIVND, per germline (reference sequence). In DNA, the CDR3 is TGTGCCAGTACCCCTATCGGCAGGGAAGAGACCCAGTACTTC. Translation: CASTPIGREETQYF.

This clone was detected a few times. As DNA, the CDR3 is TGTGCCAGCAGCGTACAGGGGGCAGATGGAAACACCATATATTTT. It is translated as CASSVQGADGNTIYF. V usage is TRBV11-2 and J usage is TRBJ1-3; 9 nucleotides line up with TRBD1. With 5 bases clipped from V and 3 bases from J, the junction kept 5 bases outside the gene matches. CDR1 is SGHAT, CDR2 FQNNGV, per germline. The CDR3 has 15 amino acids.

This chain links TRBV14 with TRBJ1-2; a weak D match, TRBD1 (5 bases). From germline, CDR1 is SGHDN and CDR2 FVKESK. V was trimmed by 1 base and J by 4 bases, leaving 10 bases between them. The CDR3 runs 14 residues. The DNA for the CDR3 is TGTGCCAGCAGCCAAGGTACAGGCCCCTATGGCTACACCTTC. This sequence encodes CASSQGTGPYGYTF.

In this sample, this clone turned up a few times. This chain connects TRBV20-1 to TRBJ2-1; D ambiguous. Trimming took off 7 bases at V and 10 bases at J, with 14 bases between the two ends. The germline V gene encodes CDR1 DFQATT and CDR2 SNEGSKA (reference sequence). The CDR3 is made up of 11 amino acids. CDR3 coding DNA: TGCAGTGGCCGAGAACGGTGGGAGCAGTTCTTC. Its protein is CSGRERWEQFF.

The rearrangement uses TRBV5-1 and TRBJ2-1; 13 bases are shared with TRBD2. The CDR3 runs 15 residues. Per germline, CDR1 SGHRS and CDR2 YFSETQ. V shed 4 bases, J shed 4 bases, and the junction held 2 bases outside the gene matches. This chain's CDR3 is CASSPGLAGYNEQFF. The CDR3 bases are TGCGCCAGCAGCCCGGGACTAGCGGGGTACAATGAGCAGTTCTTC.